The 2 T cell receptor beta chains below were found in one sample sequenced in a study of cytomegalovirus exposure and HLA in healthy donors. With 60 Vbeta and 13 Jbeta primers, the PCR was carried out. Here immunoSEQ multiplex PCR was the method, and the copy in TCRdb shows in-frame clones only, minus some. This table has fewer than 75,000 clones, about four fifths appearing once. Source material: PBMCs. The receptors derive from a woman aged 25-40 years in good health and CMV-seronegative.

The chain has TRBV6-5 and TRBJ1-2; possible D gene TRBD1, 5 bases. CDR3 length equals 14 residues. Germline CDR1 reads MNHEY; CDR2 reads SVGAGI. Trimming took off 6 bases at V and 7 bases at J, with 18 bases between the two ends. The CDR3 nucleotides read TGTGCCAGCAGCGATACCGGGGGAAGGAGTGGCTACACCTTC. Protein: CASSDTGGRSGYTF.

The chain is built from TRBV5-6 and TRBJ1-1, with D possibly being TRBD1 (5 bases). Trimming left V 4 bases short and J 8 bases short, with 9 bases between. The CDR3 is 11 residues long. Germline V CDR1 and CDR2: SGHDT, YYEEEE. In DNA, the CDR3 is TGTGCCAGCAGCAGGGGTGTGGAAGCTTTCTTT. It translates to CASSRGVEAFF.